These 24 T cell receptor beta chains came from one sample sequenced in a study of blood T cell repertoires in COVID-19. Repertoires were generated with immunoSEQ multiplex PCR, while TCRdb's copy carries only in-frame clones and drops some. The sample lists about 200,000 clones; 75% to 85% were seen once. Sequencing was performed on peripheral blood. These receptors were obtained from a woman between 40 and 50 years old with COVID-19, enrolled during active disease.

The chain has TRBV10-3 and TRBJ1-1, with D tentatively TRBD1 (6 bases). Germline V gene data show CDR1 as ENHRY and CDR2 as SYGVKD. The CDR3 has 14 residues. The ends were cut back, 6 bases at V and 3 bases at J, with 14 bases in the middle. The CDR3 DNA reads TGTGCCATCAGCCTTACAGGGACGGACACTGAAGCTTTCTTT. Its translation is CAISLTGTDTEAFF.

This sequence joins TRBV30 and TRBJ2-2; 11 bases are shared with TRBD2. V trimming: 3 bases; J trimming: 0 bases; junction bases outside the gene matches: 6. CDR1 and CDR2 from the germline V gene are GTSNPN and SVGIG (reference sequence). This CDR3 contains 17 residues. CDR3 nucleotides: TGTGCCTGGAGAGGACTAGCGGGCTCCGCGAACACCGGGGAGCTGTTTTTT. Encoded protein: CAWRGLAGSANTGELFF.

This clone was picked up a small number of times. The chain employs TRBV18 and TRBJ1-5, with 7 bases matching TRBD1. Germline V gives CDR1 KGHSH, CDR2 LQKENI. The CDR3 length is 13 residues. V shed 8 bases, J shed 5 bases, and the junction held 6 bases outside the gene matches. DNA for the CDR3: TGTGCCAGCACAGGGGACGGGGATCAGCCCCAGCATTTT. Encoded protein: CASTGDGDQPQHF.

This clone has only a few counts. The chain is built from TRBV6-5 and TRBJ2-2, with D perhaps TRBD1 (5 bases). The CDR3 consists of 15 residues. Germline V gene data show CDR1 as MNHEY and CDR2 as SVGAGI. Trimming removed 6 bases from V and 0 bases from J, with 11 bases in between. CDR3 protein: CASRGVFANTGELFF. The CDR3 nucleotides read TGTGCCAGCAGAGGGGTCTTCGCGAACACCGGGGAGCTGTTTTTT.

Here the CDR3 DNA reads TGTGCCAGCAGCGTAGTTCCGGGAGTGAACACTGAAGCTTTCTTT. Translation gives CASSVVPGVNTEAFF. The V and J genes are TRBV9 and TRBJ1-1; D is uncertain. The CDR3 consists of 15 residues. The germline V gene encodes CDR1 SGDLS and CDR2 YYNGEE. Trimming left V 0 bases short and J 0 bases short, with 9 bases between.

The chain recombines TRBV10-3 with TRBJ2-3; no firm D call. The length of the CDR3 is 13 residues. The germline V gene encodes CDR1 ENHRY and CDR2 SYGVKD. V was pared by 7 bases and J by 3 bases, with 11 bases between. The CDR3 DNA sequence: TGTGCCATCACTAACGTCGGGACAGATACGCAGTATTTT. This sequence encodes CAITNVGTDTQYF.

V gene TRBV11-2 combines with J gene TRBJ1-4; 7 positions match TRBD1. Unmatched junction bases numbered 4, after V lost 5 bases and J lost 10 bases. This CDR3 is 12 amino acids long. CDR1 is SGHAT and CDR2 is FQNNGV in the germline V gene. CDR3 residues: CASSPGQPKLFF. The CDR3 nucleotides are TGTGCCAGCAGCCCGGGACAGCCAAAACTGTTTTTT.

The chain is built from TRBV2 and TRBJ1-1; unclear D gene. In germline, CDR1 is SNHLY, CDR2 FYNNEI. Deletions cut 5 bases from V and 1 base from J, with 8 bases between. The CDR3 loop spans 13 amino acids. CDR3 amino acids: CASSYTENTEAFF. The CDR3 DNA follows: TGTGCCAGCAGTTATACAGAGAACACTGAAGCTTTCTTT.

The rearrangement joins TRBV11-2 to TRBJ1-2; D is uncertain. This CDR3 has 13 amino acids. V was trimmed by 0 bases and J by 4 bases, leaving 6 bases between them. CDR1 is SGHAT and CDR2 is FQNNGV in the germline V gene. In DNA, the CDR3 is TGTGCCAGCAGCTTAGATTTCCTCTATGGCTACACCTTC. It is translated as CASSLDFLYGYTF.

The chain employs TRBV19 and TRBJ2-7; 14 bases are a match to TRBD2. With V trimmed by 3 bases and J by 4 bases, 8 bases remained unmatched. The CDR3 totals 17 residues. Germline-derived CDR1 and CDR2 are LNHDA and SQIVND (reference sequence). The CDR3 nucleotides read TGTGCCAGTAGTATTGGGACTAGCGGGAGATTTTCATACGAGCAGTACTTC. Protein product: CASSIGTSGRFSYEQYF.

The chain links TRBV10-3 to TRBJ2-5, with D perhaps TRBD1 (6 bases). Germline CDR1 ENHRY, CDR2 SYGVKD. The CDR3 is made up of 15 amino acids. V lost 2 bases and J lost 1, with 11 bases in between. The CDR3 protein is CAISEGQHVQETQYF. The CDR3 region has the DNA TGTGCCATCAGTGAGGGACAGCACGTCCAAGAGACCCAGTACTTC.

This clone has only one observation. Written as DNA, the CDR3 is TGTGCCAGCAGAGACAGGGGGAGGACCGGGGAGCTGTTTTTT. Residues: CASRDRGRTGELFF. V usage is TRBV6-5 and J usage is TRBJ2-2; 9 bases are a match to TRBD1. The length of the CDR3 is 14 residues. Per germline, CDR1 MNHEY and CDR2 SVGAGI. V lost 6 bases and J lost 5; bases outside the gene matches: 4.

DNA for the CDR3: TGTGCCAGCAGCAAAGATTGTTGGGGAGCCTTACACGCTTTCGGAAACACCATATATTTT. Translated, it gives CASSKDCWGALHAFGNTIYF. V and J are TRBV21-1 and TRBJ1-3. TRBV21-1 is designated a pseudogene. There are 20 residues in the CDR3.

The chain links TRBV5-6 to TRBJ1-3; no clear D gene. CDR3 length: 17 amino acids. Trimming removed 4 bases from V and 4 bases from J, with 21 bases in between. From germline, CDR1 is SGHDT and CDR2 YYEEEE. The CDR3 sequence: CASSPPLRGSFGNTIYF. The CDR3 nucleotides read TGTGCCAGCAGCCCACCTCTGAGAGGCAGTTTCGGAAACACCATATATTTT. Looking up the rest from reference TRBV5-6 and TRBJ1-3 gives the full variable domain: DAGVTQSPTHLIKTRGQQVTLRCSPKSGHDTVSWYQQALGQGPQFIFQYYEEEERQRGNFPDRFSGHQFPNYSSELNVNALLLGDSALYLCASSPPLRGSFGNTIYFGEGSWLTVV.

This clone has just one count. The chain couples TRBV7-9 to TRBJ1-5, with D perhaps TRBD1 (5 bases). Deletions cut 4 bases from V and 5 bases from J, with 9 bases between. This CDR3 spans 13 amino acids. Per the germline V gene, CDR1 is SEHNR and CDR2 is FQNEAQ (reference sequence). The CDR3, as DNA: TGTGCCAGCAGCTCCGACAGCCATCAGCCCCAGCATTTT. Residues: CASSSDSHQPQHF.

The chain combines TRBV29-1 with TRBJ2-7; 8 bases agree with TRBD1. Trimming cost V 6 bases and J 6 bases; bases outside gene matches: 7. Germline V lookup: CDR1 SQVTM, CDR2 ANQGSEA. The CDR3 has 12 residues. The CDR3 bases are TGCAGCGTCGAACAGGGGGGAGTCGAGCAGTACTTC. Protein sequence: CSVEQGGVEQYF.

This chain links TRBV10-1 with TRBJ1-2; D is undetermined. Deletions cut 4 bases from V and 8 bases from J, with 11 bases between. This CDR3 is 12 amino acids long. Germline V gene data show CDR1 as WNHNN and CDR2 as SYGVQD (reference sequence). The chain's CDR3 is CASSGESVGYTF. CDR3 DNA: TGCGCCAGCAGTGGGGAGTCCGTGGGCTACACCTTC.

CDR3 coding DNA: TGTGCCAGCAGCTTATGGTCTTCGGAGGACAGGGGGCGAGGCTACACCTTC. This translates into CASSLWSSEDRGRGYTF. The chain combines TRBV7-9 with TRBJ1-2; 11 nucleotides align to TRBD1. Germline CDR1 is SEHNR and CDR2 is FQNEAQ (reference sequence). CDR3 length: 17 residues. V dropped 2 bases and J dropped 8; count of bases not matched to a gene: 13.

CDR3 amino acids: CASSLGQPHNEQFF. The CDR3 DNA sequence: TGTGCCAGCAGCTTAGGACAGCCACACAATGAGCAGTTCTTC. The chain links TRBV7-2 to TRBJ2-1; weak D call: TRBD1 (5 bases). Per the germline V gene, CDR1 is SGHTA and CDR2 is FQGNSA. Trimming removed 1 base at V and 5 bases at J, with 9 bases between. CDR3 size: 14 residues.

The rearrangement joins TRBV11-2 to TRBJ2-2, with 9 positions matching TRBD2. Unmatched junction bases numbered 12, after V lost 3 bases and J lost 7 bases. CDR3 length: 17 residues. From germline, CDR1 is SGHAT and CDR2 FQNNGV. In DNA form, the CDR3 reads TGTGCCAGCAGCTTCTCCCTACAAGCGGGGGGACGCGGGGAGCTGTTTTTT. Translating gives CASSFSLQAGGRGELFF.

The CDR3 DNA sequence: TGCGCCAGCAGCCCGGGCGGACAGGGGGCGGTTGGGGCCAACGTCCTGACTTTC. Translated: CASSPGGQGAVGANVLTF. The rearrangement links TRBV5-1 to TRBJ2-6, with 11 bases aligning to TRBD1. Germline CDR1 reads SGHRS; CDR2 reads YFSETQ. V dropped 4 bases and J dropped 3; count of bases not matched to a gene: 9. The CDR3 sequence is 18 residues long. Complete variable domain (other parts from reference TRBV5-1 and TRBJ2-6): KAGVTQTPRYLIKTRGQQVTLSCSPISGHRSVSWYQQTPGQGLQFLFEYFSETQRNKGNFPGRFSGRQFSNSRSEMNVSTLELGDSALYLCASSPGGQGAVGANVLTFGAGSRLTVL.

This clone was found a few times. The rearrangement links TRBV3-1 (or the pseudogene TRBV3-2) to TRBJ2-1; the match to TRBD2 covers 7 bases. Germline V lookup: CDR1 LGHDT, CDR2 YNNKEL (reference sequence). The CDR3 consists of 14 residues. J lost 3 bases, V lost 1 base, and 0 bases had no gene match. CDR3 amino acids: CASSQGDYYNEQFF. The CDR3 DNA follows: TGTGCCAGCAGCCAAGGGGACTACTACAATGAGCAGTTCTTC.

This rearrangement joins TRBV3-1 (or the pseudogene TRBV3-2) to TRBJ1-1, with D possibly TRBD1 on 5 matching bases. Germline V gives CDR1 LGHDT, CDR2 YNNKEL (reference sequence). The CDR3 runs 15 residues. Trimming left V 3 bases short and J 1 base short, with 12 bases between. CDR3: CASSQAWGGNTEAFF. CDR3 bases: TGTGCCAGCAGCCAGGCCTGGGGCGGGAACACTGAAGCTTTCTTT.

The chain has TRBV5-1 and TRBJ1-4; 8 bases are shared with TRBD1. V lost 3 bases to trimming and J lost 7 bases; unmatched junction nucleotides: 5. The V gene's germline CDR1 is SGHRS and CDR2 YFSETQ. The CDR3 is made up of 14 amino acids. The CDR3 nucleotides read TGCGCCAGCAGCTCCAGGGGGCAGGGTGAAAAACTGTTTTTT. Encoded protein: CASSSRGQGEKLFF.